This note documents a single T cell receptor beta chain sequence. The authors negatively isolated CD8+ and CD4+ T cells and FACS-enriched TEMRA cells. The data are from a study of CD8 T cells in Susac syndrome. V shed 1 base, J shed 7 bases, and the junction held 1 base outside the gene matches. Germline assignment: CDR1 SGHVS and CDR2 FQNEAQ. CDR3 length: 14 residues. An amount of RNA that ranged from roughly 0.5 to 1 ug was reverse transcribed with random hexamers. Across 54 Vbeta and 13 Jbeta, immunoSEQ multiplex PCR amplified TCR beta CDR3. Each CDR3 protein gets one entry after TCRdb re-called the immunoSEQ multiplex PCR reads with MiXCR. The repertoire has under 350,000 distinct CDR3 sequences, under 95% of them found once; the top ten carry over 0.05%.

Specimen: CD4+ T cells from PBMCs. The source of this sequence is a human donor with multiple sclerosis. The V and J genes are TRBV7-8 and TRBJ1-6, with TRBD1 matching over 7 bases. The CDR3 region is CASSLDRGNSPLHF. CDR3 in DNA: TGTGCCAGCAGCTTAGACAGGGGAAATTCACCCCTCCACTTT.